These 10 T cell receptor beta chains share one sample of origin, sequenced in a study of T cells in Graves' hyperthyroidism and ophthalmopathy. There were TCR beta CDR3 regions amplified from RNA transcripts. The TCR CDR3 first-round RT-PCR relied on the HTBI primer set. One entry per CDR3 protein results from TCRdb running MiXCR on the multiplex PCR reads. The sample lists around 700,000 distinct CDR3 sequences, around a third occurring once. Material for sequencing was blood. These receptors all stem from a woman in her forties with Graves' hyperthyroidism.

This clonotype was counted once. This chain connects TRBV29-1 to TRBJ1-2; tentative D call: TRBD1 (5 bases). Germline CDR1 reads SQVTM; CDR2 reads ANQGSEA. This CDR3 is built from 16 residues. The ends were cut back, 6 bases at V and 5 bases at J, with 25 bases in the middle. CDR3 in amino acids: CSVPSEEGPRAYGYTF. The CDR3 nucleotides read TGCAGCGTACCGTCCGAGGAGGGACCTCGGGCATATGGCTACACCTTC.

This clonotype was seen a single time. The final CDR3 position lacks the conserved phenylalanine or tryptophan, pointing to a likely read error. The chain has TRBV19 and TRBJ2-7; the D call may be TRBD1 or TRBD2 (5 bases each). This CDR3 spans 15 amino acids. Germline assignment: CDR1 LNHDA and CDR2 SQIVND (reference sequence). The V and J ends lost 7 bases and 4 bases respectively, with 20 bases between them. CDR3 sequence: CASNWGSRGPYEQYL. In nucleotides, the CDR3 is TGTGCCAGTAACTGGGGCAGCCGGGGACCATACGAGCAGTACCTC.

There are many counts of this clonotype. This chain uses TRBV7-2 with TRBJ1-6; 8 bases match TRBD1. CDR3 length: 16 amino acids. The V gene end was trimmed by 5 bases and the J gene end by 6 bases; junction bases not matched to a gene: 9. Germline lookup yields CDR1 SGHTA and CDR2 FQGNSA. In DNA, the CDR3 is TGTGCCAGCAGCCTCACCGGGACAGGAGTTAATTCACCCCTCCACTTT. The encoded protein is CASSLTGTGVNSPLHF.

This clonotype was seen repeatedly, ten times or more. Here the CDR3 reads CASSRSRDVRGYTF. The CDR3 bases are TGTGCCAGCAGCCGATCCCGGGACGTGCGAGGCTACACCTTC. V usage is TRBV7-3 and J usage is TRBJ1-2; D is perhaps TRBD1 (5 bases). Trimming took off 5 bases at V and 8 bases at J, with 18 bases between the two ends. The length of the CDR3 is 14 residues. CDR1 and CDR2 (germline): SGHTA, FQGTGA. The full variable domain, completed using reference TRBV7-3 and TRBJ1-2, is GAGVSQTPSNKVTEKGKYVELRCDPISGHTALYWYRQSLGQGPEFLIYFQGTGAADDSGLPNDRFFAVRPEGSVSTLKIQRTERGDSAVYLCASSRSRDVRGYTFGSGTRLTVV.

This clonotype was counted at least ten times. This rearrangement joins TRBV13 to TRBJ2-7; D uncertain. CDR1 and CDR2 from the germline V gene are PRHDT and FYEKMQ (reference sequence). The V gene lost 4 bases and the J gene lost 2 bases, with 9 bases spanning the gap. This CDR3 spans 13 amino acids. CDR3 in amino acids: CASSSAVPYEQYF. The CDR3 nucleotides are TGTGCCAGCAGCTCAGCCGTACCCTACGAGCAGTACTTC. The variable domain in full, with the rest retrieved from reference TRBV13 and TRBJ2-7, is AAGVIQSPRHLIKEKRETATLKCYPIPRHDTVYWYQQGPGQDPQFLISFYEKMQSDKGSIPDRFSAQQFSDYHSELNMSSLELGDSALYFCASSSAVPYEQYFGPGTRLTVT.

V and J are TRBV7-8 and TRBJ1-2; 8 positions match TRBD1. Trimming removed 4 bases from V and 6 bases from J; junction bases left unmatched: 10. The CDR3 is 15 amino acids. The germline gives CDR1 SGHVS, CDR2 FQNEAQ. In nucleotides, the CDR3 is TGTGCCAGCAGCTCACAGGGGGGAGGGTTACATGGCTACACCTTC. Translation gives CASSSQGGGLHGYTF.

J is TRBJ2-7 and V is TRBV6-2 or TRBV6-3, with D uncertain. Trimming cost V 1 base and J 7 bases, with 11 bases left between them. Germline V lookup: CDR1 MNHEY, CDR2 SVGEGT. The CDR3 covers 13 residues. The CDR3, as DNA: TGTGCCAGCAGTTACTTGTCTGTAAGGGAGCAGTACTTC. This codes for CASSYLSVREQYF.

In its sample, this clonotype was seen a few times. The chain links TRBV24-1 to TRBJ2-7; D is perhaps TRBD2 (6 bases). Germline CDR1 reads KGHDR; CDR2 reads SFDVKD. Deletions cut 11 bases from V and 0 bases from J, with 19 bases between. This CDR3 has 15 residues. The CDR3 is CASSRETGSSYEQYF. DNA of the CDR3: TGTGCCAGCAGCCGTGAGACCGGGAGCTCCTACGAGCAGTACTTC.

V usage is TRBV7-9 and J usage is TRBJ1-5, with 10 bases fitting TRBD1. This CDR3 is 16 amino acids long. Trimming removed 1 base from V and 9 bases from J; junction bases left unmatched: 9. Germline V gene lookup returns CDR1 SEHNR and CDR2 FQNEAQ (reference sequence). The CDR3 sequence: CASSLGWGTGATPQHF. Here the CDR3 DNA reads TGTGCCAGCAGCTTAGGGTGGGGGACAGGGGCGACGCCCCAGCATTTT.

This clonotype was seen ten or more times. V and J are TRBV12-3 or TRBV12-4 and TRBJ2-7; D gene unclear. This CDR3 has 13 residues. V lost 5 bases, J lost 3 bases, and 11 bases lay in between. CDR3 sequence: CASSPPAGYEQYF. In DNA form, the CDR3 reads TGTGCCAGCAGTCCACCCGCAGGCTACGAGCAGTACTTC.